Listed below are T cell receptor beta chains from one sample, sequenced in a study of blood T cell repertoires in COVID-19. Assay: immunoSEQ multiplex PCR; the TCRdb copy retains only in-frame clones and omits some. The data contain more than 150,000 clones, 60% to 80% of them singletons. The specimen was PBMCs or T cells enriched from blood (not recorded which). These receptor sequences come from a man aged 55 to 70 who had been exposed to COVID-19. Each CDR3 is given with its conserved first and last residue. Each record gives: V gene, clone size, D gene, J gene, CDR3 protein, CDR3 DNA. A D gene is named only where the DNA matches it firmly. The size field is filled for only some rows; it gives once, few, many or a size class.

v_gene: TRBV12-3/TRBV12-4; abundance: .; d_gene: .; j_gene: TRBJ2-5; CDR3aa: CASSFERQETQYF; CDR3nt: TGTGCCAGCAGTTTCGAGCGGCAAGAGACCCAGTACTTC
v_gene: TRBV28; abundance: .; d_gene: TRBD2; j_gene: TRBJ2-5; CDR3aa: CASRIRWTSGRQETQYF; CDR3nt: TGTGCCAGCAGGATAAGATGGACTAGCGGGCGACAAGAGACCCAGTACTTC
v_gene: TRBV9; abundance: .; d_gene: TRBD2; j_gene: TRBJ2-5; CDR3aa: CASSAIAGIQETQYF; CDR3nt: TGTGCCAGCAGCGCCATAGCGGGGATACAAGAGACCCAGTACTTC
v_gene: TRBV5-5; abundance: .; d_gene: TRBD2; j_gene: TRBJ2-1; CDR3aa: CASSAWTSGDYNEQFF; CDR3nt: TGTGCCAGCAGCGCCTGGACTAGCGGAGATTACAATGAGCAGTTCTTC
v_gene: TRBV7-2; abundance: .; d_gene: TRBD1; j_gene: TRBJ1-2; CDR3aa: CASSFRPGQLEAF; CDR3nt: TGTGCCAGCAGCTTTCGCCCGGGACAGCTTGAGGCCTTC
v_gene: TRBV30; abundance: .; d_gene: .; j_gene: TRBJ2-1; CDR3aa: CAWRGVSYNEQFF; CDR3nt: TGTGCCTGGAGGGGCGTAAGTTACAATGAGCAGTTCTTC
v_gene: TRBV30; abundance: .; d_gene: TRBD2; j_gene: TRBJ2-3; CDR3aa: CAWSRGAGRVTDTQYF; CDR3nt: TGTGCCTGGAGTAGAGGGGCAGGGAGGGTAACAGATACGCAGTATTTT
v_gene: TRBV12-3/TRBV12-4; abundance: few; d_gene: .; j_gene: TRBJ2-7; CDR3aa: CASSTGKYEQYF; CDR3nt: TGTGCCAGCAGTACAGGGAAGTACGAGCAGTACTTC
v_gene: TRBV14; abundance: .; d_gene: .; j_gene: TRBJ2-1; CDR3aa: CASGLSAGEQFF; CDR3nt: TGTGCCAGCGGGCTCTCTGCCGGCGAGCAGTTCTTC
v_gene: TRBV19; abundance: .; d_gene: TRBD2; j_gene: TRBJ2-7; CDR3aa: CASSISLAGRGHEQYF; CDR3nt: TGTGCCAGTAGTATATCCCTAGCGGGAAGGGGCCACGAGCAGTACTTC
v_gene: TRBV7-8; abundance: few; d_gene: .; j_gene: TRBJ2-7; CDR3aa: CASSPSLYEQYF; CDR3nt: TGTGCCAGCAGCCCGAGCCTCTACGAGCAGTACTTC
v_gene: TRBV6-5; abundance: .; d_gene: .; j_gene: TRBJ1-2; CDR3aa: CASSYSQGNYGYTF; CDR3nt: TGTGCCAGCAGTTACTCGCAGGGGAACTATGGCTACACCTTC
v_gene: TRBV5-1; abundance: .; d_gene: TRBD1; j_gene: TRBJ2-1; CDR3aa: CASSSTGGAPNEQFF; CDR3nt: TGCGCCAGCAGCTCCACAGGGGGCGCGCCGAATGAGCAGTTCTTC
v_gene: TRBV7-2; abundance: .; d_gene: TRBD2; j_gene: TRBJ2-2; CDR3aa: CASSPSQLAGLNTGELFF; CDR3nt: TGTGCCAGCAGCCCGTCCCAACTAGCGGGGCTGAACACCGGGGAGCTGTTTTTT
v_gene: TRBV29-1; abundance: .; d_gene: .; j_gene: TRBJ2-7; CDR3aa: CSVVYQGGFYEQYF; CDR3nt: TGCAGCGTTGTGTATCAGGGGGGATTCTACGAGCAGTACTTC
v_gene: TRBV27; abundance: .; d_gene: TRBD2; j_gene: TRBJ2-3; CDR3aa: CASSLRAGAGTDTQYF; CDR3nt: TGTGCCAGCAGTTTAAGAGCGGGAGCTGGCACAGATACGCAGTATTTT
v_gene: TRBV5-1; abundance: .; d_gene: .; j_gene: TRBJ2-5; CDR3aa: CASSPGTRQETQYF; CDR3nt: TGCGCCAGCAGCCCGGGGACACGCCAAGAGACCCAGTACTTC
v_gene: TRBV20-1; abundance: .; d_gene: TRBD2; j_gene: TRBJ2-1; CDR3aa: CSASRSVTSGRAFYNEQFF; CDR3nt: TGCAGTGCTAGTCGGAGTGTGACTAGCGGGAGGGCCTTCTACAATGAGCAGTTCTTC
v_gene: TRBV18; abundance: .; d_gene: .; j_gene: TRBJ2-1; CDR3aa: CASSVPSVAYNEQFF; CDR3nt: TGTGCCAGTTCCGTCCCGTCAGTGGCCTACAATGAGCAGTTCTTC
v_gene: TRBV27; abundance: .; d_gene: TRBD2; j_gene: TRBJ2-1; CDR3aa: CASSSPASGRGQPFF; CDR3nt: TGTGCCAGCAGTTCTCCGGCTAGCGGGAGGGGTCAGCCGTTCTTC
v_gene: TRBV6-4; abundance: once; d_gene: .; j_gene: TRBJ2-1; CDR3aa: CASSEEDFSNEQFF; CDR3nt: TGTGCCAGCAGTGAGGAGGATTTCTCCAATGAGCAGTTCTTC
v_gene: TRBV27; abundance: .; d_gene: TRBD2; j_gene: TRBJ2-2; CDR3aa: CASSFSSGTGELFF; CDR3nt: TGTGCCAGCAGTTTTTCTAGCGGCACCGGGGAGCTGTTTTTT
v_gene: TRBV28; abundance: .; d_gene: .; j_gene: TRBJ2-7; CDR3aa: CASSPFQGMYEQYF; CDR3nt: TGTGCCAGCAGTCCTTTCCAGGGGATGTACGAGCAGTACTTC
v_gene: TRBV5-6; abundance: .; d_gene: .; j_gene: TRBJ1-1; CDR3aa: CASSLAGNFEAFF; CDR3nt: TGTGCCAGCAGCCTAGCCGGGAATTTTGAAGCTTTCTTT
v_gene: TRBV6-2/TRBV6-3; abundance: .; d_gene: .; j_gene: TRBJ1-5; CDR3aa: CASSYSEHQPQHF; CDR3nt: TGTGCCAGCAGTTACTCGGAGCACCAGCCCCAGCATTTT
v_gene: TRBV30; abundance: .; d_gene: .; j_gene: TRBJ2-7; CDR3aa: CAWSGWQGGEQYF; CDR3nt: TGTGCCTGGAGTGGGTGGCAGGGAGGCGAGCAGTACTTC
v_gene: TRBV4-2; abundance: .; d_gene: TRBD1; j_gene: TRBJ2-7; CDR3aa: CASSQLTGGRNEQYF; CDR3nt: TGTGCCAGCAGCCAACTGACAGGGGGGCGTAACGAGCAGTACTTC
v_gene: TRBV5-4; abundance: many; d_gene: .; j_gene: TRBJ2-4; CDR3aa: CASSLVELQNIQYF; CDR3nt: TGTGCCAGCAGCTTGGTGGAGCTCCAAAACATTCAGTACTTC
v_gene: TRBV11-3; abundance: .; d_gene: .; j_gene: TRBJ1-1; CDR3aa: CASSLLTEAFF; CDR3nt: TGTGCCAGCAGCTTACTCACTGAAGCTTTCTTT
v_gene: TRBV7-2; abundance: .; d_gene: .; j_gene: TRBJ2-7; CDR3aa: CASSLASRVSSYEQYF; CDR3nt: TGTGCCAGCAGCTTAGCGTCGCGGGTTAGCTCCTACGAGCAGTACTTC
v_gene: TRBV9; abundance: .; d_gene: TRBD2; j_gene: TRBJ2-3; CDR3aa: CASSVSGSTDTQYF; CDR3nt: TGTGCCAGCAGCGTTAGCGGGAGCACAGATACGCAGTATTTT
v_gene: TRBV3-1/TRBV3-2; abundance: .; d_gene: TRBD2; j_gene: TRBJ2-1; CDR3aa: CASSQGGGSGYNEQFF; CDR3nt: TGTGCCAGCAGCCAAGGGGGGGGGAGTGGCTACAATGAGCAGTTCTTC
v_gene: TRBV2; abundance: .; d_gene: .; j_gene: TRBJ2-2; CDR3aa: CASRGWGGTGELFF; CDR3nt: TGTGCCAGCAGGGGGTGGGGAGGCACCGGGGAGCTGTTTTTT
v_gene: TRBV28; abundance: .; d_gene: TRBD2; j_gene: TRBJ2-3; CDR3aa: CASQSSGRALDTQYF; CDR3nt: TGTGCCAGTCAGTCTAGCGGGAGGGCCTTGGATACGCAGTATTTT
v_gene: TRBV14; abundance: .; d_gene: TRBD1; j_gene: TRBJ1-2; CDR3aa: CASSQDYRQGPF; CDR3nt: TGTGCCAGCAGCCAAGACTACCGACAGGGACCCTTC
v_gene: TRBV15; abundance: .; d_gene: .; j_gene: TRBJ1-3; CDR3aa: CATGQGSSGNTIYF; CDR3nt: TGTGCCACCGGCCAGGGGAGCTCTGGAAACACCATATATTTT
v_gene: TRBV5-1; abundance: .; d_gene: TRBD2; j_gene: TRBJ2-5; CDR3aa: CASSLGLAGQETQYF; CDR3nt: TGCGCCAGCAGCCTCGGACTAGCGGGGCAAGAGACCCAGTACTTC
v_gene: TRBV5-1; abundance: once; d_gene: TRBD1; j_gene: TRBJ1-6; CDR3aa: CASSHITGDSPLHF; CDR3nt: TGCGCCAGCAGCCATATAACAGGGGATTCACCCCTCCACTTT
v_gene: TRBV4-1; abundance: once; d_gene: TRBD1; j_gene: TRBJ2-1; CDR3aa: CASSPGEGALDEQFF; CDR3nt: TGCGCCAGCAGCCCTGGAGAGGGGGCTTTGGATGAGCAGTTCTTC
v_gene: TRBV3-1/TRBV3-2; abundance: .; d_gene: TRBD2; j_gene: TRBJ2-1; CDR3aa: CASVKREGSYNEQFF; CDR3nt: TGTGCCAGCGTTAAGCGGGAGGGATCCTACAATGAGCAGTTCTTC
v_gene: TRBV10-3; abundance: .; d_gene: TRBD1; j_gene: TRBJ1-2; CDR3aa: CAIRADREVRDYTF; CDR3nt: TGTGCCATCAGGGCGGACAGGGAAGTTCGTGATTACACCTTC
v_gene: TRBV9; abundance: .; d_gene: .; j_gene: TRBJ2-1; CDR3aa: CASSVGRTVRGNEQFF; CDR3nt: TGTGCCAGCAGCGTAGGCCGGACGGTAAGGGGCAATGAGCAGTTCTTC
v_gene: TRBV30; abundance: .; d_gene: .; j_gene: TRBJ1-1; CDR3aa: CAWSGASPVPEAFF; CDR3nt: TGTGCCTGGAGTGGGGCTTCGCCCGTACCTGAAGCTTTCTTT
v_gene: TRBV5-1; abundance: medium-sized; d_gene: TRBD2; j_gene: TRBJ2-2; CDR3aa: CASSKAGVDTGELFF; CDR3nt: TGCGCCAGCAGTAAAGCGGGAGTCGACACCGGGGAGCTGTTTTTT
v_gene: TRBV7-8; abundance: .; d_gene: .; j_gene: TRBJ2-1; CDR3aa: CASSLLDPGLNNEQFF; CDR3nt: TGTGCCAGCAGCTTACTAGACCCGGGACTGAACAATGAGCAGTTCTTC
v_gene: TRBV12-3/TRBV12-4; abundance: .; d_gene: .; j_gene: TRBJ2-3; CDR3aa: CASSPGALETQYF; CDR3nt: TGTGCCAGCAGCCCGGGAGCTCTCGAGACGCAGTATTTT
v_gene: TRBV5-4; abundance: .; d_gene: TRBD1; j_gene: TRBJ1-1; CDR3aa: CASSGGQRNTEAFF; CDR3nt: TGTGCCAGCAGCGGGGGACAGCGGAACACTGAAGCTTTCTTT
v_gene: TRBV6-5; abundance: once; d_gene: .; j_gene: TRBJ2-3; CDR3aa: CASSFNPISDTQYF; CDR3nt: TGTGCCAGCAGTTTCAACCCTATTTCGGATACGCAGTATTTT
v_gene: TRBV11-2; abundance: .; d_gene: TRBD2; j_gene: TRBJ2-1; CDR3aa: CASSLLAGGGDEQFF; CDR3nt: TGTGCCAGCAGCCTACTAGCGGGAGGGGGGGATGAGCAGTTCTTC
v_gene: TRBV9; abundance: .; d_gene: .; j_gene: TRBJ2-3; CDR3aa: CASSVASTPDTQYF; CDR3nt: TGTGCCAGCAGCGTAGCGTCAACTCCTGATACGCAGTATTTT
v_gene: TRBV7-8; abundance: .; d_gene: .; j_gene: TRBJ1-1; CDR3aa: CASSLRADREAFF; CDR3nt: TGTGCCAGCAGCCTGCGGGCGGACCGTGAAGCTTTCTTT
v_gene: TRBV10-1; abundance: .; d_gene: TRBD1; j_gene: TRBJ2-7; CDR3aa: CASSSIRDSEQYF; CDR3nt: TGCGCCAGCAGTTCGATCCGGGACAGCGAGCAGTACTTC
v_gene: TRBV2; abundance: many; d_gene: TRBD1; j_gene: TRBJ1-5; CDR3aa: CASRTGSFQPQHF; CDR3nt: TGTGCCAGCAGGACAGGGTCGTTTCAGCCCCAGCATTTT
v_gene: TRBV7-3; abundance: .; d_gene: .; j_gene: TRBJ1-5; CDR3aa: CASLSGQPQHF; CDR3nt: TGTGCCAGCCTTTCGGGGCAGCCCCAGCATTTT
v_gene: TRBV11-2; abundance: few; d_gene: TRBD1; j_gene: TRBJ2-7; CDR3aa: CASSFRGQDEQYF; CDR3nt: TGTGCCAGCAGCTTCAGGGGGCAGGACGAGCAGTACTTC
v_gene: TRBV6-1; abundance: .; d_gene: .; j_gene: TRBJ1-6; CDR3aa: CASSEPGRNSPLHF; CDR3nt: TGTGCCAGCAGTGAACCAGGGCGTAATTCACCCCTCCACTTT
v_gene: TRBV29-1; abundance: .; d_gene: TRBD1; j_gene: TRBJ1-4; CDR3aa: CSAGTGGGKLFF; CDR3nt: TGCAGCGCCGGGACAGGGGGGGGAAAACTGTTTTTT
v_gene: TRBV5-1; abundance: .; d_gene: .; j_gene: TRBJ2-1; CDR3aa: CASSAILLAPNEQFF; CDR3nt: TGCGCCAGCAGCGCCATTTTACTAGCTCCCAATGAGCAGTTCTTC
v_gene: TRBV6-5; abundance: .; d_gene: .; j_gene: TRBJ1-1; CDR3aa: CASTSSGGTEAFF; CDR3nt: TGTGCCAGCACCTCGTCGGGGGGTACTGAAGCTTTCTTT
v_gene: TRBV20-1; abundance: few; d_gene: .; j_gene: TRBJ1-1; CDR3aa: CSASTGHSNTEAFF; CDR3nt: TGCAGTGCTAGTACGGGACACTCGAACACTGAAGCTTTCTTT